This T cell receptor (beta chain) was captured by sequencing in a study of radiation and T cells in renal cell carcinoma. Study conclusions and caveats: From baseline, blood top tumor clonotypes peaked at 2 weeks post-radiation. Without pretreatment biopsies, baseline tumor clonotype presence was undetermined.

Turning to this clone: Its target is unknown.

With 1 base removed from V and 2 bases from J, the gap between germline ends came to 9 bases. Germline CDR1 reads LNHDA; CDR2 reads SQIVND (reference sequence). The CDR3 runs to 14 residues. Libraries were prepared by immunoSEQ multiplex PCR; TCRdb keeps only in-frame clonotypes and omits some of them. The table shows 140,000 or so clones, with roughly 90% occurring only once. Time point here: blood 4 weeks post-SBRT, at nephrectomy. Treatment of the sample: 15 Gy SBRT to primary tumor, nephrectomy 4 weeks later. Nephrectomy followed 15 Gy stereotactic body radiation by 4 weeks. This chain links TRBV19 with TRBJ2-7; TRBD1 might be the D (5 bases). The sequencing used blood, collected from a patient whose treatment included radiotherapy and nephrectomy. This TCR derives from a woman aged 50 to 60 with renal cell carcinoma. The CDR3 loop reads CASSIGDSTYEQYF. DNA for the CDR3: TGTGCCAGTAGTATAGGTGACAGCACCTACGAGCAGTACTTC.